This T cell receptor (beta chain) was sequenced during a study of memory CD4+ T cells and cytomegalovirus serostatus. Study as a whole: This sample comes from healthy Belgian adults, roughly 9 CMV seropositive, 24 seronegative. Study outcomes and limitations: CD4+ memory repertoires contained about 40% of the roughly 160 reported CMV TCRbeta sequences.

This CDR3 comprises 17 residues. The germline V gene has CDR1 SGHDT and CDR2 YYEEEE. Trimming stripped 0 bases from V and 0 bases from J, with 15 bases between. Original data processing: Out-of-frame sequences were removed, leaving 2 million to 2.5 million distinct TCRbeta sequences. Generated by immunoSEQ multiplex PCR, the TCRdb table keeps only in-frame clones and is missing some. Clonal size and the V and J genes are those of that table, whereas D and trimming came from the DNA. Of 35,000 to 50,000 clones in the sample, about three quarters were seen once. For this clone: Its antigen remains unidentified.

Single viable CD3+CD4+CD8-CD45RO+ cells were sorted as the memory CD4+ T cells. Positive selection with CD4 microbeads enriched total CD4+ T cells. The sequence derives from an adult in good health and CMV-seronegative. This chain links TRBV5-6 with TRBJ1-1, with a tentative D call TRBD1 (5 bases). Sequencing used memory CD4+ T cells from blood. CDR3 residues: CASSLEGLSGMNTEAFF. The CDR3 DNA follows: TGTGCCAGCAGCTTGGAGGGACTATCGGGGATGAACACTGAAGCTTTCTTT.